Listed below are T cell receptor beta chains from one sample, sequenced in a study of T cells in Graves' hyperthyroidism and ophthalmopathy. TCRdb itself ran the multiplex PCR reads through MiXCR, one entry per CDR3 protein. This table holds about 200,000 distinct CDR3 sequences, approximately 20% found once. The sample consisted of blood. The receptors stem from a man aged 40-55 years with Graves' hyperthyroidism. Each CDR3 is given with its conserved first and last residue. The D gene is left open where the match is weak. Clone size appears in some rows only: once, few, many, or a class for an expanded clone.

v_call	clone_size	d_call	j_call	cdr3_nt	cdr3_aa
TRBV7-3	many	.	TRBJ2-1	TGTGCCAGCAGCTCCGCGGGGAACAATGAGCAGTTCTTC	CASSSAGNNEQFF
TRBV6-1	few	.	TRBJ1-1	TGTGCCCTACAGGGGAACACTGAAGCTTTCTTT	CALQGNTEAFF
TRBV20-1	.	.	TRBJ1-4	TGCAGTGCTAGAGATCGCAGGGTTTCTAATGAAAAACTGTTTTTT	CSARDRRVSNEKLFF
TRBV12-3/TRBV12-4	many	TRBD1	TRBJ1-5	TGTGCCAGCAGTGGGGACAGGGCAAGCAATCAGCCCCAGCATTTT	CASSGDRASNQPQHF
TRBV7-8	many	.	TRBJ2-3	TGTGCCAGCAGCTTAATGGAGACAGATACGCAGTATTTT	CASSLMETDTQYF
TRBV15	few	.	TRBJ1-5	TGTGCCACCAGCAGGTTGGGATCGGGACAGCCCCAGCATTTT	CATSRLGSGQPQHF
TRBV20-1	.	TRBD1	TRBJ1-6	TGCAGTGCTTACAGGGGAGAAGCCGGTTCACCCCTCCACTTT	CSAYRGEAGSPLHF
TRBV11-2	many	.	TRBJ2-2	TGTGCCAGCAGGGCGGGACTGAACACCGGGGAGCTGTTTTTT	CASRAGLNTGELFF
TRBV7-2	many	.	TRBJ2-5	TGTGCCAGCAGGCTCCAAGAGACCCAGTACTTC	CASRLQETQYF
TRBV28	many	.	TRBJ1-5	TGTGCCAGCAGTTTATCGTGGGACAGCAATCAGCCCCAGCATTTT	CASSLSWDSNQPQHF
TRBV28	many	.	TRBJ2-7	TGTGCCAGCAGTTTACCCGGGACCGAAAGCTCCTACGAGCAGTACTTC	CASSLPGTESSYEQYF
TRBV18	many	.	TRBJ1-5	TGTGCCAGCTCGTCAGATGTCGGACCCCAGCATTTT	CASSSDVGPQHF
TRBV12-3/TRBV12-4	many	.	TRBJ1-3	TGTGCCAGCAGTGGAGTGGGCGGAAACACCATATATTTT	CASSGVGGNTIYF
TRBV5-4	.	TRBD1	TRBJ2-1	TGTGCCAGCAGAATGGTAGGGACAGGGGGGGGTGAGCAGTTCTTC	CASRMVGTGGGEQFF
TRBV7-6	many	TRBD1	TRBJ2-1	TGTGCCAGCAGCACCGGGACAGAAATCCCCTACAATGAGCAGTTCTTC	CASSTGTEIPYNEQFF
TRBV6-1	many	.	TRBJ2-7	TGTGCCAGCAAAACAGGAGGCTCCTACGAGCAGTACTTC	CASKTGGSYEQYF
TRBV5-8	.	.	TRBJ1-3	TGTGCCAGCAGCATTAACGGCGCAGTCTCTGGAAACACCATATATTTT	CASSINGAVSGNTIYF
TRBV20-1	many	TRBD1	TRBJ1-1	TGCAGTTCGCGGACAGGGGGAAACACTGAAGCTTTCTTT	CSSRTGGNTEAFF